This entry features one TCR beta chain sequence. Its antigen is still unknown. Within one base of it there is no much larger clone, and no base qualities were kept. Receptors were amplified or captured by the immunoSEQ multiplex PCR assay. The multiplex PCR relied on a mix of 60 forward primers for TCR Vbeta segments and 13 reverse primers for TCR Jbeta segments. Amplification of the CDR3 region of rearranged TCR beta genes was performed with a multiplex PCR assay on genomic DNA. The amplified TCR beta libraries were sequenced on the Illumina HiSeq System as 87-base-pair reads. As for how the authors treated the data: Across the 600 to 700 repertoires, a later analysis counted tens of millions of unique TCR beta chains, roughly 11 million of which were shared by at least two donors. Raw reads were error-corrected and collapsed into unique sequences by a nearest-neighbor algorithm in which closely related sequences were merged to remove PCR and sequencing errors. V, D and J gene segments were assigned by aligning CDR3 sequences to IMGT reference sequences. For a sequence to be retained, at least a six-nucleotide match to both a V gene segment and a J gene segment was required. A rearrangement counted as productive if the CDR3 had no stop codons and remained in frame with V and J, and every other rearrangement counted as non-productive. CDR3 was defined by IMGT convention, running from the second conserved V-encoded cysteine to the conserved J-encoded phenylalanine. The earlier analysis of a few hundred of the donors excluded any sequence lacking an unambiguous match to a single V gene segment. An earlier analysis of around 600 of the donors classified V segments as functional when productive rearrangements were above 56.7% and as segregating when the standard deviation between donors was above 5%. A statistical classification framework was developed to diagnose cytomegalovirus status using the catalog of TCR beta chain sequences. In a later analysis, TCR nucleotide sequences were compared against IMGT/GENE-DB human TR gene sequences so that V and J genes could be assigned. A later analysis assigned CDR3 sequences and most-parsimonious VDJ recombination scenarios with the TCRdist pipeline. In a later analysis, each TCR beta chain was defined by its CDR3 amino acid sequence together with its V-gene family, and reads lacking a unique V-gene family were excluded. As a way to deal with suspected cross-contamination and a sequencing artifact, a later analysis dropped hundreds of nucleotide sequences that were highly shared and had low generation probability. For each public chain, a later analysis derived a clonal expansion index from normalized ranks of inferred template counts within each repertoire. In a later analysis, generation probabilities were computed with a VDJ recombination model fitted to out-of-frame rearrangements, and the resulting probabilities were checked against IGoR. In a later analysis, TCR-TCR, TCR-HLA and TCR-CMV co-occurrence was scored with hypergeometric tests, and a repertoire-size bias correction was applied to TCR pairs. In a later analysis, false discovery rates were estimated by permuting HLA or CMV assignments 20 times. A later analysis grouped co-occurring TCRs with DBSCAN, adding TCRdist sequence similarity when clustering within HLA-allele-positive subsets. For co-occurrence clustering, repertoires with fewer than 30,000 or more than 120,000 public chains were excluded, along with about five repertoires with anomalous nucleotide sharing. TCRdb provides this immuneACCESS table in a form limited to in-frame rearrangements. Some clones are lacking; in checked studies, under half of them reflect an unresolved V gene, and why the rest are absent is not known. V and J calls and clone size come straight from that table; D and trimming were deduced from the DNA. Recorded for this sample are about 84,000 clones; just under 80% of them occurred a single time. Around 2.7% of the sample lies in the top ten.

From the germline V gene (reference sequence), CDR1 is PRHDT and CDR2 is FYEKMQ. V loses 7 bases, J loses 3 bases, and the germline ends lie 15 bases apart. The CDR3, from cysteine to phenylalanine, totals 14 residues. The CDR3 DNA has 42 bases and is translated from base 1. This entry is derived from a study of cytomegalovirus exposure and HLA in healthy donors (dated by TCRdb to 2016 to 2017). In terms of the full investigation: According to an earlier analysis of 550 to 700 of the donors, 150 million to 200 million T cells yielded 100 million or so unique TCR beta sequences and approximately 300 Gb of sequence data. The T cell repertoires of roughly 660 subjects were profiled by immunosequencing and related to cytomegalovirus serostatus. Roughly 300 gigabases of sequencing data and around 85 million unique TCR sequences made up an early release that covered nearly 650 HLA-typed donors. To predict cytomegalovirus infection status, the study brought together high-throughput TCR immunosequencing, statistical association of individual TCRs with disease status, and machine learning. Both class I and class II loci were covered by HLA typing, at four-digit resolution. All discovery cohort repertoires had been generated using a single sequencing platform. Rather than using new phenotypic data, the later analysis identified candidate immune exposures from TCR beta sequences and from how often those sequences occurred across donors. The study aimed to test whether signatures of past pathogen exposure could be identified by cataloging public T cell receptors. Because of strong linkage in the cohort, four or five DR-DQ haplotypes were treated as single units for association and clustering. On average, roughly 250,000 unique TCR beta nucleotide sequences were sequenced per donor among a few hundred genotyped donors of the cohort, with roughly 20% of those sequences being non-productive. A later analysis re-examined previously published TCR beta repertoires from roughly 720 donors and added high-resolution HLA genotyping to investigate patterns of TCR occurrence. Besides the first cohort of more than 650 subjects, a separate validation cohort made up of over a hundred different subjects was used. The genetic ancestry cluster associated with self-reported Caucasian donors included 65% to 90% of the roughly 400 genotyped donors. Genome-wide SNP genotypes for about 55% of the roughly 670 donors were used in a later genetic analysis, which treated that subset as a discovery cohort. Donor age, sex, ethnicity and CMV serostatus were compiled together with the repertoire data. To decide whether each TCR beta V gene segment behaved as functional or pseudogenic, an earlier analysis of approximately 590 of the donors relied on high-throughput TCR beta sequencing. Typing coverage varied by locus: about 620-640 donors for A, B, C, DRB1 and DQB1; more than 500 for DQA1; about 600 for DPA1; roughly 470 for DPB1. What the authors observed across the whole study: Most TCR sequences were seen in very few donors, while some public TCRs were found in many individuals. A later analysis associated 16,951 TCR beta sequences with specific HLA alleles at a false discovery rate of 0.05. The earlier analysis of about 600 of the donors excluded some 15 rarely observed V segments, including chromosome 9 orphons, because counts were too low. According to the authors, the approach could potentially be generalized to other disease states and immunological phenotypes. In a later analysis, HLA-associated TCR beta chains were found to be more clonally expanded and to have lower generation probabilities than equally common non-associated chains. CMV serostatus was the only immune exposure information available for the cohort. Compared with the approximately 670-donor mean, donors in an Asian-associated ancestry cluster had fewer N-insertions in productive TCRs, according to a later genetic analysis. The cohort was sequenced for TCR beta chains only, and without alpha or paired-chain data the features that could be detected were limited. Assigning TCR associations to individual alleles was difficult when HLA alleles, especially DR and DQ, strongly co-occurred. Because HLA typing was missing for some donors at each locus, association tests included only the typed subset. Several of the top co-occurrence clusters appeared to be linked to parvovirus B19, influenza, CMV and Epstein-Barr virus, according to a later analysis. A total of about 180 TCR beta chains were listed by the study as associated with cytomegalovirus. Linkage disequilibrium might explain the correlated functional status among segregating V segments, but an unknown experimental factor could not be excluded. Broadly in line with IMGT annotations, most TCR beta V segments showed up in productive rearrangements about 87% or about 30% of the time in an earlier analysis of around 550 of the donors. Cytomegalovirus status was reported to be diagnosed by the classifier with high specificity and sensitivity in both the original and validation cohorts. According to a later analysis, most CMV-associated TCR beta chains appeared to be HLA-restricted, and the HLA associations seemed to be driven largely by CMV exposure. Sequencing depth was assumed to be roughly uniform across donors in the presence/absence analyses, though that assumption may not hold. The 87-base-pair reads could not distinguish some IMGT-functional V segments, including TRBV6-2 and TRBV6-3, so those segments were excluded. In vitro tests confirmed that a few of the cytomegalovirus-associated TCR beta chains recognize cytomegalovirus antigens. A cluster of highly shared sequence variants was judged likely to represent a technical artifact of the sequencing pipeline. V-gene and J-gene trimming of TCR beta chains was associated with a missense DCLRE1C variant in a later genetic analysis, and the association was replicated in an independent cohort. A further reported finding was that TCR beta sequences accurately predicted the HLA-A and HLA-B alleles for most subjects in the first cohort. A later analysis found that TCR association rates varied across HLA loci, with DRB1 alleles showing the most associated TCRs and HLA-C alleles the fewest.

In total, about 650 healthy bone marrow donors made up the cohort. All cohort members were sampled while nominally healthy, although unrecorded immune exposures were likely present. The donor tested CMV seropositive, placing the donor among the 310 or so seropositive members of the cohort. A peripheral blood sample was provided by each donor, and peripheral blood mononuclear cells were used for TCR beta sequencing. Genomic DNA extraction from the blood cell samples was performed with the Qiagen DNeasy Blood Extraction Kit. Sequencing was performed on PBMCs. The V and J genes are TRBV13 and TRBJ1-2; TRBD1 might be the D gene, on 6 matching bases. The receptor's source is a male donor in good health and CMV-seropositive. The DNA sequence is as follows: TGTGCCAGCAACCCGTTAGGACAGTACTATGGCTACACCTTC. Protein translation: CASNPLGQYYGYTF.